Below, 12 T cell receptor beta chains from the same sample are listed, as sequenced in a study of cytomegalovirus exposure and HLA in healthy donors. Use of 60 Vbeta and 13 Jbeta primers characterized the PCR. The assay was immunoSEQ multiplex PCR, and TCRdb's table has in-frame clones only and misses some. The sample carries about 150,000 clones, over 80% recorded once. The sequenced material came from PBMCs. The receptors originated from a male donor in good health and CMV-seronegative.

The CDR3, as DNA: TGTGCCAGCAGCTTGCCTACAGATAACACAGATACGCAGTATTTT. It translates to CASSLPTDNTDTQYF. V gene TRBV7-9 combines with J gene TRBJ2-3; D remains unclear. The germline V gene encodes CDR1 SEHNR and CDR2 FQNEAQ (reference sequence). Trimming removed 3 bases from V and 2 bases from J, with 12 bases in between. CDR3 length: 15 residues.

This chain connects TRBV7-3 to TRBJ2-5; D possibly corresponds to TRBD2 (6 bases). Between the trimmed V and J ends, which lost 5 bases and 2 bases, there was a span of 9 bases. Germline V gives CDR1 SGHTA, CDR2 FQGTGA. The CDR3 is 13 residues long. DNA of the CDR3: TGTGCCAGCAGCCTGGGACTGCAAGAGACCCAGTACTTC. Its protein is CASSLGLQETQYF.

About this clone itself: Other DNA variants within this sample encode the same CDR3. This sequence joins TRBV7-9 and TRBJ1-3, with 8 nucleotides matching TRBD1. This CDR3 has 16 amino acids. The trim removed 5 bases at V and 8 bases at J, leaving 14 bases unmatched. In germline, CDR1 is SEHNR, CDR2 FQNEAQ (reference sequence). The chain's CDR3 is CASSPGDQGAWHTIYF. CDR3 sequence (DNA): TGTGCCAGCAGCCCAGGTGATCAGGGGGCCTGGCACACCATATATTTT.

This clone was observed a handful of times. The chain joins TRBV29-1 to TRBJ1-4; D is possibly TRBD1 (6 bases). The V end lost 6 bases, the J end lost 7 bases, and 15 bases lay between the germline ends. The CDR3 is 13 amino acids. Germline V gives CDR1 SQVTM, CDR2 ANQGSEA. The CDR3 nucleotides are TGCAGCGTCACAACAGGGTGGGGTGAAAAACTGTTTTTT. It yields the protein CSVTTGWGEKLFF.

The rearrangement uses TRBV5-6 and TRBJ1-5; maybe TRBD1 (6 bases). Trimming took off 0 bases at V and 11 bases at J, with 15 bases between the two ends. The germline V gene has CDR1 SGHDT and CDR2 YYEEEE. This CDR3 is 14 amino acids long. Here the CDR3 reads CASSLGTAPSTQHF. The DNA of the CDR3 is TGTGCCAGCAGCTTGGGGACAGCCCCCAGTACCCAGCATTTT.

Points on this clone: The junction differs from germline at one of its ends, possibly a read error. The V call is TRBV7-7, the J call TRBJ2-5; 14 nucleotides line up with TRBD2. The CDR3 extends over 14 amino acids. CDR1 and CDR2 (germline): SSHAT, FNYEAQ (reference sequence). CDR3 nucleotide sequence: TGTGCTAGCAGCCAGGGACTAGCGGGGGAGGACCAGTACTTC. Its protein product is CASSQGLAGEDQYF.

The V and J genes are TRBV18 and TRBJ1-1, with TRBD1 matching over 7 bases. CDR1 KGHSH and CDR2 LQKENI come from the germline V gene. The CDR3 is made up of 13 amino acids. V trimming: 7 bases; J trimming: 3 bases; junction bases outside the gene matches: 5. Written as DNA, the CDR3 is TGTGCCAGCTGGGACAGAGGGGACACTGAAGCTTTCTTT. Translated, it gives CASWDRGDTEAFF.

V and J are TRBV7-6 and TRBJ2-1; tentative D call: TRBD1 (5 bases). The germline V gene encodes CDR1 SGHVS and CDR2 FNYEAQ. This CDR3 contains 15 residues. V dropped 1 base and J dropped 6 bases, with 13 bases sitting between them. CDR3 nucleotide sequence: TGTGCCAGCAGCTTAGTGGCAGGGCTCGGCAATGAGCAGTTCTTC. Residues: CASSLVAGLGNEQFF.

This rearrangement joins TRBV5-4 to TRBJ2-7, with 12 bases that match TRBD2. Per germline, CDR1 SGHNT and CDR2 YYREEE (reference sequence). The CDR3 runs to 13 residues. J was trimmed by 6 bases and V by 4 bases; bases with no gene match: 2. CDR3 sequence: CASSRTSGVEQYF. DNA of the CDR3: TGTGCCAGCAGCCGGACTAGCGGGGTCGAGCAGTACTTC.

The CDR3 DNA reads TGTGCCAGCTCACCAGACGGACAGGGGCCCACTGAAGCTTTCTTT. Translated: CASSPDGQGPTEAFF. V usage is TRBV18 and J usage is TRBJ1-1, with 9 bases fitting TRBD1. Germline CDR1 is KGHSH and CDR2 is LQKENI. This CDR3 is built from 15 residues. Trimming cost V 2 bases and J 4 bases; bases outside gene matches: 5.

The rearrangement uses TRBV27 and TRBJ2-7; 7 bases are a match to TRBD1. The CDR3 is made up of 18 amino acids. Germline V CDR1 and CDR2: MNHEY, SMNVEV (reference sequence). V gave up 6 bases and J gave up 4 bases; unmatched junction bases: 21. DNA of the CDR3: TGTGCCAGCAGGCGACCGGGTGTAGGGTCTCAGGGGGAGTACGAGCAGTACTTC. Protein: CASRRPGVGSQGEYEQYF.

This chain connects TRBV7-3 to TRBJ2-2; 7 positions match TRBD1. The CDR3 has 15 amino acids. J was trimmed by 2 bases and V by 2 bases; bases with no gene match: 2. The germline V gene encodes CDR1 SGHTA and CDR2 FQGTGA. In DNA, the CDR3 is TGTGCCAGCAGCTTAGGGACAGCCAACACCGGGGAGCTGTTTTTT. This sequence encodes CASSLGTANTGELFF.